This TCR beta chain was recovered during a study of T-cell reconstitution after alpha-beta-depleted transplantation in children. General observations from the study: Elevated TCRbeta diversity at day 60 was traced, in some patients, to surviving recipient T cells and thymic progenitors.

In the case of this clonotype: Antigen specificity is unknown.

Preparing the TCRbeta library involved the use of unique molecular identifiers. TCRdb reprocessed the PCR reads with MiXCR, giving one entry per CDR3 protein. Here the sample spans approximately 120,000 distinct CDR3 sequences, about 9.5% being singletons. This CDR3 spans 16 amino acids. V gave up 2 bases and J gave up 1 base; unmatched junction bases: 4. Germline CDR1 reads LGHNA; CDR2 reads YSLEER. The chain carries TRBV4-3 and TRBJ2-2; 7 bases align to TRBD2. Sample: PBMCs, mostly from graft donor cells, taken 180 days after TCRalphabeta/CD19-depleted stem cell transplant. The source is a girl under two years old who had a stem cell transplant for combined immunodeficiency, so the T cells may come from the graft donor. The CDR3 nucleotides are TGCGCCAGCAGCCAACACAGCGGGGAGAACACCGGGGAGCTGTTTTTT. Translated: CASSQHSGENTGELFF.